Below are 17 T cell receptor beta chains sequenced from a single sample in a study of beta chain features in type 1 diabetes (dated by TCRdb to between 2018 and 2020). The research as a whole found: A moderate but significant shortening of TCRB CDR3 length was observed in type 1 diabetes patients in all four CD4+ subsets.

The library relied on the immunoSEQ multiplex PCR assay. All of the isolated RNA was reverse transcribed with the High Capacity cDNA Reverse Transcription Kit, so expressed TCRB transcripts were sequenced. TCRdb took this table from immuneACCESS and kept in-frame rearrangements with V and J called. Such tables lack part of the clones; where checked against another copy, unresolved V genes explain under half of the gap, and the rest is unexplained. Recorded for this sample are under 130,000 clones; under 30% of them occurred a single time. The ten most abundant clones make up about 0.49% of the sample. Their cognate antigens are unknown. The sequenced material came from central memory CD4+ T cells from blood. The receptors were gathered from a woman aged 18-29 years with type 1 diabetes.

V usage is TRBV7-9 and J usage is TRBJ2-5; D might be TRBD1 (6 bases). CDR3 size: 14 residues. Trimming took 1 base from V and 2 from J, leaving 8 bases between them. Germline CDR1 SEHNR, CDR2 FQNEAQ (reference sequence). The CDR3 DNA follows: TGTGCCAGCAGCTTAGACAGGGAGCAAGAGACCCAGTACTTC. Protein sequence: CASSLDREQETQYF.

A word on this clone: An end of the junction differs from the germline gene, which may be a read error. J is TRBJ2-4 and V is TRBV28; TRBD2 matches at 9 bases. CDR3 size: 14 residues. In germline, CDR1 is MDHEN, CDR2 SYDVKM. CDR3 protein: CAGSLSTSGNIQYF. CDR3 bases: TGTGCCGGCAGTTTATCGACTAGCGGAAACATTCAGTACTTC.

This clone was detected only a few times. J is TRBJ2-7 and V is TRBV28; 10 bases line up with TRBD1. Germline CDR1 is MDHEN and CDR2 is SYDVKM. The CDR3 extends over 16 amino acids. Unmatched junction bases numbered 10, after V lost 5 bases and J lost 3 bases. In DNA, the CDR3 is TGTGCCAGCAGTCCCCCAACGGGACAGGGGTTCTACGAGCAGTACTTC. Its translation: CASSPPTGQGFYEQYF.

In its sample, this clone was seen a few times. The chain uses TRBV5-6 and TRBJ1-1; tentatively, D is TRBD1 (6 bases). V lost 4 bases to trimming and J lost 7 bases, with 17 bases between them. The germline V gene encodes CDR1 SGHDT and CDR2 YYEEEE. The CDR3 covers 14 residues. The CDR3 is CASSRPDSSFEAFF. CDR3 DNA sequence: TGTGCCAGCAGCCGGCCGGACAGCTCGTTTGAAGCTTTCTTT.

The chain has TRBV7-2 and TRBJ2-5; 10 bases are a match to TRBD2. Germline V gene data show CDR1 as SGHTA and CDR2 as FQGNSA. Trimming took 5 bases from V and 4 from J; bases not matched to a gene: 7. The CDR3 consists of 15 residues. The CDR3 DNA follows: TGTGCCAGCAGCGAGGGACTAGCGACTTTAGAGACCCAGTACTTC. Encoded protein: CASSEGLATLETQYF. The variable domain in full, completed from reference TRBV7-2 and TRBJ2-5, reads GAGVSQSPSNKVTEKGKDVELRCDPISGHTALYWYRQSLGQGLEFLIYFQGNSAPDKSGLPSDRFSAERTGGSVSTLTIQRTQQEDSAVYLCASSEGLATLETQYFGPGTRLLVL.

The J gene is TRBJ1-2, the V gene TRBV18; D perhaps matches TRBD1 (5 bases). Germline V gene data show CDR1 as KGHSH and CDR2 as LQKENI. This CDR3 contains 13 residues. Trimming removed 1 base at V and 8 bases at J, with 11 bases between. DNA of the CDR3: TGTGCCAGCTCACCACAGGAGGGGCGCGGCTACACCTTC. Protein product: CASSPQEGRGYTF.

This clone has a handful of counts. V and J are TRBV7-2 and TRBJ2-3; D is unclear. V lost 1 base and J 6 bases, leaving 11 bases between the germline ends. Germline V gene lookup returns CDR1 SGHTA and CDR2 FQGNSA. The CDR3 loop spans 14 amino acids. DNA of the CDR3: TGTGCCAGCAGCTTAGGGTCTGGCGGTGATACGCAGTATTTT. Translating gives CASSLGSGGDTQYF.

This rearrangement joins TRBV29-1 to TRBJ1-1, with 7 bases aligning to TRBD1. Trimming removed 7 bases from V and 7 bases from J; junction bases left unmatched: 18. CDR1 is SQVTM, CDR2 ANQGSEA, per germline. CDR3 size: 15 residues. CDR3 sequence reads: CSGMEGMQGVIEAFF. The CDR3 DNA reads as TGCAGCGGGATGGAGGGTATGCAGGGGGTTATTGAAGCTTTCTTT.

This clone was seen a handful of times. J is TRBJ1-1 and V is TRBV7-9, with D unresolved. The ends were cut back, 9 bases at V and 3 bases at J, with 8 bases in the middle. CDR3 length: 11 residues. CDR1 SEHNR and CDR2 FQNEAQ come from the germline V gene (reference sequence). CDR3 DNA: TGTGCCAGTCTTCAGGACACTGAAGCTTTCTTT. Its translation is CASLQDTEAFF. The whole variable domain, remainder taken from reference TRBV7-9 and TRBJ1-1, is DTGVSQNPRHKITKRGQNVTFRCDPISEHNRLYWYRQTLGQGPEFLTYFQNEAQLEKSRLLSDRFSAERPKGSFSTLEIQRTEQGDSAMYLCASLQDTEAFFGQGTRLTVV.

J is TRBJ2-2 and V is TRBV5-5, with 7 bases fitting TRBD1. The V gene's germline CDR1 is SGHKS and CDR2 YYEKEE (reference sequence). V was pared by 4 bases and J by 4 bases, with 1 base of the junction left unmatched. The CDR3 sequence is 13 residues long. The chain's CDR3 is CASSHRGTGELFF. The CDR3 bases are TGTGCCAGCAGCCACAGGGGCACCGGGGAGCTGTTTTTT.

The J gene is TRBJ2-1, the V gene TRBV15; 14 positions agree with TRBD2. V gave up 0 bases and J gave up 10 bases; unmatched junction bases: 8. The CDR3 contains 17 residues. Germline CDR1 is LNHNV and CDR2 is YYDKDF (reference sequence). The CDR3 protein is CATSRESGTSGSREQFF. The CDR3 nucleotides are TGTGCCACCAGCAGAGAGAGTGGGACTAGCGGGAGTAGAGAGCAGTTCTTC.

About this clone itself: At the DNA level, this CDR3 is encoded by other sequences in the same sample as well. This chain connects TRBV19 to TRBJ2-2; the D is unclear. Germline CDR1 and CDR2: LNHDA and SQIVND (reference sequence). The germline V and J ends were trimmed by 6 bases and 4 bases, with 9 bases remaining between them. The CDR3 runs to 13 residues. CDR3 DNA: TGTGCCAGTAGGCCCGCGGCCACCGGGGAGCTGTTTTTT. The encoded protein is CASRPAATGELFF.

CDR3 DNA sequence: TGTGCCAGCAGCCAAGCGTTGGGCGGGACCTACAATGAGCAGTTCTTC. It encodes CASSQALGGTYNEQFF. V and J are TRBV14 and TRBJ2-1; D perhaps matches TRBD2 (6 bases). This CDR3 is 16 amino acids long. Trimming shortened V by 1 base and J by 2 bases, and 12 bases separated the two germline ends. Per germline, CDR1 SGHDN and CDR2 FVKESK.

This rearrangement joins TRBV7-9 to TRBJ2-3, with D tentatively TRBD2 (6 bases). With 7 bases removed from V and 5 bases from J, the gap between germline ends came to 13 bases. From germline, CDR1 is SEHNR and CDR2 FQNEAQ (reference sequence). The CDR3 runs 13 residues. CDR3 loop: CASIRWGEDTQYF. The CDR3 DNA sequence: TGTGCCAGCATTCGCTGGGGGGAAGATACGCAGTATTTT.

The table lists this clone with a few counts. This chain joins TRBV2 and TRBJ1-5; TRBD1 matches 8 bases. Germline CDR1 is SNHLY and CDR2 is FYNNEI. V shed 6 bases, J shed 5 bases, and the junction held 3 bases outside the gene matches. The CDR3 runs 13 residues. The CDR3 region has the DNA TGTGCCAGCAGGACAGGGGTATATCAGCCCCAGCATTTT. Its translation is CASRTGVYQPQHF.

The genes are TRBV30 and TRBJ2-7; 7 bases map to TRBD2. Germline assignment: CDR1 GTSNPN and CDR2 SVGIG (reference sequence). The J segment lost 6 bases and the V segment lost 5 bases, leaving 4 bases of the junction unmatched. The CDR3 is made up of 11 amino acids. The DNA for the CDR3 is TGTGCCTGGGGGGGGGACGGCGAGCAGTACTTC. Translating gives CAWGGDGEQYF. Complete variable domain (other parts from reference TRBV30 and TRBJ2-7): SQTIHQWPATLVQPVGSPLSLECTVEGTSNPNLYWYRQAAGRGLQLLFYSVGIGQISSEVPQNLSASRPQDRQFILSSKKLLLSDSGFYLCAWGGDGEQYFGPGTRLTVT.

This clone was seen more than once but under ten times. The chain couples TRBV30 to TRBJ2-7, with TRBD2 identical over 11 bases. There are 13 residues in the CDR3. Germline CDR1 and CDR2: GTSNPN and SVGIG (reference sequence). CDR3 loop: CAQRLAGNYEQYF. The CDR3 bases are TGTGCTCAGCGACTAGCGGGAAACTACGAGCAGTACTTC.